This T cell receptor beta chain is from a study of blood T cell repertoires in COVID-19. CDR1 is SGHTS and CDR2 is YDEGEE in the germline V gene. CDR3 length: 14 amino acids. V shed 0 bases and J 5 bases; nucleotides not matched to a gene: 0. The assay was immunoSEQ multiplex PCR, and TCRdb's table has in-frame clones only and misses some. The data show 150,000 or so clones, about 84% seen once. This rearrangement joins TRBV5-8 to TRBJ2-3; 10 nucleotides line up with TRBD2. The TCR comes from a man aged 40-49 years who had recovered from COVID-19. The sequenced sample consisted of PBMCs or T cells enriched from blood (not recorded which). The CDR3 DNA follows: TGTGCCAGCAGCTTGGTAGCGGGGGGAGATACGCAGTATTTT. Its protein product is CASSLVAGGDTQYF.